A selection of T cell receptor beta chains follows, all from one sample in a study of blood T cell repertoires in COVID-19. Sequencing was performed with immunoSEQ multiplex PCR; in TCRdb, only in-frame clones are kept and a portion is missing. The sample has roughly 76,000 clones, around 80% seen once. Sequencing was done on a sample of peripheral blood. The receptors come from a woman aged 70-85 years with acute or convalescent COVID-19. Each CDR3 is given with its conserved first and last residue. D genes are given only for firm matches. The size entry is marked missing in some rows and otherwise reads once, few, many or a size class.

size	V	D	J	CDR3	DNA
once	TRBV2	TRBD1	TRBJ1-4	CAGRTGGKIGEKLFF	TGTGCCGGAAGGACAGGGGGAAAAATAGGGGAAAAACTGTTTTTT
once	TRBV6-6	.	TRBJ1-2	CASTTWGSGPNYGYTF	TGTGCCAGCACCACTTGGGGCAGTGGGCCTAACTATGGCTACACCTTC
few	TRBV3-1/TRBV3-2	.	TRBJ1-5	CASSQGRVSNQPQHF	TGTGCCAGCAGCCAAGGGCGGGTAAGCAATCAGCCCCAGCATTTT
few	TRBV2	TRBD1	TRBJ2-5	CASGQGETQYF	TGTGCCAGTGGACAGGGGGAGACCCAGTACTTC
once	TRBV10-3	TRBD1	TRBJ2-6	CAISAGGLGTGNSGANVLTF	TGTGCCATCAGTGCGGGGGGCCTCGGGACAGGGAACTCTGGGGCCAACGTCCTGACTTTC
.	TRBV5-6	TRBD2	TRBJ2-3	CASSARGSGSADTQYF	TGTGCCAGCAGCGCCCGGGGTAGCGGGAGTGCAGATACGCAGTATTTT
.	TRBV5-1	.	TRBJ2-1	CASWGNNNEQFF	TGCGCCAGCTGGGGCAACAACAATGAGCAGTTCTTC
.	TRBV29-1	.	TRBJ1-1	CSVAFVSTEAFF	TGCAGCGTTGCGTTTGTTAGCACTGAAGCTTTCTTT
.	TRBV11-3	.	TRBJ2-3	CASSLERSNTQYF	TGTGCCAGCAGCTTAGAACGGAGTAATACGCAGTATTTT
.	TRBV11-3	.	TRBJ2-3	CASSPRETDTQYF	TGTGCCAGCAGCCCTCGGGAGACAGATACGCAGTATTTT
.	TRBV24-1	.	TRBJ1-1	CATSDLTGTEAFF	TGTGCCACCAGTGATTTGACGGGTACTGAAGCTTTCTTT
.	TRBV6-6	.	TRBJ2-5	CASRAGDKGIQETQYF	TGTGCCAGCAGGGCGGGGGACAAGGGAATCCAAGAGACCCAGTACTTC
.	TRBV19	TRBD2	TRBJ2-5	CASSTTSGRAGETQYF	TGTGCCAGTAGTACCACTAGCGGGAGGGCCGGAGAGACCCAGTACTTC
.	TRBV19	TRBD1	TRBJ1-2	CASSIPVGERGLGGYTF	TGTGCCAGTAGTATCCCGGTTGGTGAAAGGGGGCTTGGTGGCTACACCTTC
.	TRBV3-1/TRBV3-2	.	TRBJ2-1	CASSQDGGAYNEQFF	TGTGCCAGCAGCCAAGATGGCGGGGCATACAATGAGCAGTTCTTC
.	TRBV19	.	TRBJ2-5	CASRSQGIQETQYF	TGTGCCAGTAGGAGCCAGGGGATCCAGGAGACCCAGTACTTC
.	TRBV15	TRBD1	TRBJ1-4	CATSSGQGWTEKLFF	TGTGCCACCAGCAGTGGACAGGGGTGGACTGAAAAACTGTTTTTT
.	TRBV30	.	TRBJ2-3	CAWSRDTDTQYF	TGTGCCTGGAGTCGGGACACAGATACGCAGTATTTT
.	TRBV4-1	.	TRBJ1-3	CASSLEGDLSGNTIYF	TGCGCCAGCAGCCTAGAAGGGGACTTGTCTGGAAACACCATATATTTT
.	TRBV6-2/TRBV6-3	TRBD1	TRBJ1-5	CASSLPGQGNQPQHF	TGTGCCAGCAGCCTACCGGGACAGGGCAATCAGCCCCAGCATTTT
.	TRBV2	.	TRBJ1-5	CASSGYGGGSNQPQHF	TGTGCCAGCAGTGGGTACGGAGGAGGAAGCAATCAGCCCCAGCATTTT
.	TRBV5-1	TRBD2	TRBJ2-3	CASSGGLALSTDTQYF	TGCGCCAGCAGCGGGGGACTAGCGTTAAGCACAGATACGCAGTATTTT
.	TRBV12-3/TRBV12-4	.	TRBJ2-7	CASSFIVHEQYF	TGTGCCAGCAGTTTCATAGTCCACGAGCAGTACTTC
.	TRBV2	.	TRBJ1-4	CASSVYRVEKLFF	TGTGCCAGCAGCGTATACAGGGTAGAAAAACTGTTTTTT
few	TRBV30	TRBD1	TRBJ2-7	CAWSPAQTGGYEQYF	TGTGCCTGGAGTCCCGCCCAGACAGGGGGCTACGAGCAGTACTTC
.	TRBV6-1	TRBD1	TRBJ1-2	CASSASRDRGNYGYTF	TGTGCCAGCAGTGCGTCCCGGGACAGGGGTAACTATGGCTACACCTTC
.	TRBV9	.	TRBJ2-1	CASSPPGGPVSSEQFF	TGTGCCAGCAGCCCCCCGGGCGGGCCCGTTAGTAGTGAGCAGTTCTTC
.	TRBV11-2	TRBD1	TRBJ2-7	CASSLRGTGGAQRLVRGYEQYF	TGTGCCAGCAGTTTACGCGGGACAGGGGGCGCTCAGAGGCTGGTTCGTGGTTACGAGCAGTACTTC
.	TRBV3-1/TRBV3-2	.	TRBJ1-4	CASSQALGYTTNEKLFF	TGTGCCAGCAGCCAAGCCCTAGGCTATACAACTAATGAAAAACTGTTTTTT
.	TRBV30	.	TRBJ1-5	CATSGGRWFYQPQHF	TGTGCCACTAGTGGAGGAAGGTGGTTTTATCAGCCCCAGCATTTT
.	TRBV5-6	TRBD1	TRBJ2-5	CASSYIPGQGGETQYF	TGTGCCAGCAGTTATATCCCGGGACAGGGAGGAGAGACCCAGTACTTC
.	TRBV7-2	TRBD1	TRBJ1-2	CASSLVPGQGRGYGYTF	TGTGCCAGCAGCTTAGTACCGGGACAGGGAAGAGGCTATGGCTACACCTTC
.	TRBV29-1	.	TRBJ1-1	CSVNRERHTEAFF	TGCAGCGTGAACAGGGAAAGGCACACTGAAGCTTTCTTT
few	TRBV24-1	.	TRBJ2-3	CATGAAGTDTQYF	TGTGCCACCGGCGCTGCAGGAACAGATACGCAGTATTTT
.	TRBV9	TRBD1	TRBJ2-1	CASSETGMSSYNEQFF	TGTGCCAGCAGCGAGACAGGGATGAGCTCCTACAATGAGCAGTTCTTC